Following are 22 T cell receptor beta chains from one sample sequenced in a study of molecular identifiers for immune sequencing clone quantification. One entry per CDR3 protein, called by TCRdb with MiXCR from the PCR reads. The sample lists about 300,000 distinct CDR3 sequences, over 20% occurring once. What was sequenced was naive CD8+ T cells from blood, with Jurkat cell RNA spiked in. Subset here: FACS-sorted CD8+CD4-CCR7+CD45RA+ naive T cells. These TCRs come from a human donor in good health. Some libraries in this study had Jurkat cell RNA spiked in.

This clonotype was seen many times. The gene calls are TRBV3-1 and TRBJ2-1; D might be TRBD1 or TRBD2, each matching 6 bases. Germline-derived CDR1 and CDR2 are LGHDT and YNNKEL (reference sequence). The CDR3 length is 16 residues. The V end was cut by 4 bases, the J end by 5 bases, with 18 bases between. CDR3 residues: CASSPLTWGAHNEQFF. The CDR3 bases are TGTGCCAGCAGCCCCTTGACCTGGGGGGCCCACAATGAGCAGTTCTTC.

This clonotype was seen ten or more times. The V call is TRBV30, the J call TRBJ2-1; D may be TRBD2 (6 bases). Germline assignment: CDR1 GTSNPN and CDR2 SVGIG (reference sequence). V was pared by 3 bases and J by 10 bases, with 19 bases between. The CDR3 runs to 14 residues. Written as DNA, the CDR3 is TGTGCCTGGAGCTCCGCCTCTAGCGAGAGGGAGCAGTTCTTC. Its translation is CAWSSASSEREQFF.

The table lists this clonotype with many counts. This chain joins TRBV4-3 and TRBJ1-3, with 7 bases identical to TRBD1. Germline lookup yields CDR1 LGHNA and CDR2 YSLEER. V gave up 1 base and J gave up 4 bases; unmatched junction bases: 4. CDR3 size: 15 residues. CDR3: CASSQARGLGNTIYF. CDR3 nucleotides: TGCGCCAGCAGCCAAGCTAGGGGGCTCGGAAACACCATATATTTT.

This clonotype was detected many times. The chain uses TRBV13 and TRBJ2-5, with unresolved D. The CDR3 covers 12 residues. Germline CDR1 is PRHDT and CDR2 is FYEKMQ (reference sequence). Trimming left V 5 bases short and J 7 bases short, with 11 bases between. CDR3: CASSPDSGTQYF. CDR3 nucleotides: TGTGCCAGCAGCCCCGACTCGGGGACCCAGTACTTC.

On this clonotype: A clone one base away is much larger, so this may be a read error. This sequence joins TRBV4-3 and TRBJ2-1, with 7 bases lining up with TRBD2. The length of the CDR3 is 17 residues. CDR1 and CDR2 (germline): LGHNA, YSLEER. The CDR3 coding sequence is TGCGCCAGCAGCCAAGAGTTTGCGGGAGCCGCCTACAATGAGCAGCTCTTC. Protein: CASSQEFAGAAYNEQLF.

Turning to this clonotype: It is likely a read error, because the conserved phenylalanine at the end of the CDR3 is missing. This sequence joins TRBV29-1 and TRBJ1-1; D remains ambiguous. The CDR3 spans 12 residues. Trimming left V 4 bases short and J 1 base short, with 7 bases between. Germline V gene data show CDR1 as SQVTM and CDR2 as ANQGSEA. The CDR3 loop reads CSVGHQNTEAFS. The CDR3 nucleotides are TGCAGCGTTGGACACCAGAACACTGAAGCTTTCTCT.

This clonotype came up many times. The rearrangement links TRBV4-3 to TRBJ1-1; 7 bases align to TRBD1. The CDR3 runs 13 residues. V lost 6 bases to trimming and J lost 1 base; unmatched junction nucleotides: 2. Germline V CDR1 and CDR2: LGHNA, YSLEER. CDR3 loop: CASRGQPNTEAFF. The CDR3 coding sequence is TGCGCCAGCAGGGGACAGCCGAACACTGAAGCTTTCTTT.

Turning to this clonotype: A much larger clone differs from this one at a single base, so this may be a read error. Here the CDR3 reads CASSHETGPREQYF. CDR3 nucleotides: TGCGCCAGCAGCCATGAAACAGGCCCCCGGGAGCAGTACTTC. The rearrangement links TRBV4-1 to TRBJ2-7; TRBD1 might be the D (5 bases). There are 14 residues in the CDR3. In germline, CDR1 is MGHRA, CDR2 YSYEKL. With 3 bases removed from V and 7 bases from J, the gap between germline ends came to 16 bases.

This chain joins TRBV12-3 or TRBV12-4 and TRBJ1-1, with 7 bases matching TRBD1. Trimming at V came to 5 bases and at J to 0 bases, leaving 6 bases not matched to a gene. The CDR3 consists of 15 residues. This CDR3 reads CASSPPGQLNTEAFF. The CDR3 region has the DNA TGTGCCAGCAGTCCTCCGGGACAGCTGAACACTGAAGCTTTCTTT.

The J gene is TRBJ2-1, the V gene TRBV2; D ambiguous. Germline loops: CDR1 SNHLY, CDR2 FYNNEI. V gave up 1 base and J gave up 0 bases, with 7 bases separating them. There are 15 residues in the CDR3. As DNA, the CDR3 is TGTGCCAGCAGTGAAGACCAGAGCTCCTACAATGAGCAGTTCTTC. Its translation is CASSEDQSSYNEQFF.

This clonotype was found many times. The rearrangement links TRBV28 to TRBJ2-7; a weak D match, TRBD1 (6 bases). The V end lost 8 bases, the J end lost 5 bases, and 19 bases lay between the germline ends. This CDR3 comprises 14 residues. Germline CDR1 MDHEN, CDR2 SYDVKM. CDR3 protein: CASEELDRSHEQYF. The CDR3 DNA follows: TGTGCCAGCGAGGAACTCGACAGGAGCCACGAGCAGTACTTC.

The CDR3 sequence is CASSQDYGLAGRSDTQYF. The CDR3 coding sequence is TGCGCCAGCAGCCAAGATTACGGGCTAGCGGGCCGTTCAGATACGCAGTATTTT. The V call is TRBV4-3, the J call TRBJ2-3; 8 bases match TRBD2. After removal of 0 bases from V and 4 bases from J, the junction contained 12 bases not matched to a gene. CDR1 is LGHNA, CDR2 YSLEER, per germline. The CDR3 sequence is 18 residues long.

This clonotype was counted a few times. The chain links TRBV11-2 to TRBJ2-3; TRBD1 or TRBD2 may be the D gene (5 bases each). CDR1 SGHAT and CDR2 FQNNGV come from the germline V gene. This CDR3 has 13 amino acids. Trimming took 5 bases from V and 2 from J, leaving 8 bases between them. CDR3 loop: CASSPGLTDTQYF. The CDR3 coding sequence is TGTGCCAGCAGCCCGGGGCTCACAGATACGCAGTATTTT. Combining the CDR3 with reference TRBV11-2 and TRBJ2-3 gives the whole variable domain EAGVAQSPRYKIIEKRQSVAFWCNPISGHATLYWYQQILGQGPKLLIQFQNNGVVDDSQLPKDRFSAERLKGVDSTLKIQPAKLEDSAVYLCASSPGLTDTQYFGPGTRLTVL.

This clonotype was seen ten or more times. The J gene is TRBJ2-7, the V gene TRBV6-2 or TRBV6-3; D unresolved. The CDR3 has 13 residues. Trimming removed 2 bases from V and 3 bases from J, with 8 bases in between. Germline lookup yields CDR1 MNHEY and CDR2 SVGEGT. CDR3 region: CASSYVGSYEQYF. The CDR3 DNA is TGTGCCAGCAGTTACGTAGGAAGCTACGAGCAGTACTTC.

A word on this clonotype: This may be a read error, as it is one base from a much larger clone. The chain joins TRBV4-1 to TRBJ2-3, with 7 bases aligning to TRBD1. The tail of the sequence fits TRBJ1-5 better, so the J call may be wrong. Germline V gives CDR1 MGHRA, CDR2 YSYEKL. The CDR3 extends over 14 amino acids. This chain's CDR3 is CASRQQGNTDTQHF. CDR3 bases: TGCGCCAGCAGACAACAGGGGAACACAGATACGCAGCATTTT.

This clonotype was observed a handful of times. The DNA of the CDR3 is TGTGCCAGCAGTTACTCACTACTCGGTTCAAGTGGCCAAGAGACCCAGTACTTC. This encodes CASSYSLLGSSGQETQYF. The chain combines TRBV6-2 or TRBV6-3 with TRBJ2-5; D is ambiguous. There are 18 residues in the CDR3. Trimming cost V 0 bases and J 1 base, with 18 bases left between them. Germline loops: CDR1 MNHEY, CDR2 SVGEGT.

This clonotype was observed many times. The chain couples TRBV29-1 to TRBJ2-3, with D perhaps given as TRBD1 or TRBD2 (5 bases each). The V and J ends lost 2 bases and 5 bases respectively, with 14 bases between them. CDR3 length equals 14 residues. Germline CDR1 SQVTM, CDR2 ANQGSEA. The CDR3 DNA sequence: TGCAGCGTTGAATTTACCGGGACGGGAGATACGCAGTATTTT. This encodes CSVEFTGTGDTQYF.

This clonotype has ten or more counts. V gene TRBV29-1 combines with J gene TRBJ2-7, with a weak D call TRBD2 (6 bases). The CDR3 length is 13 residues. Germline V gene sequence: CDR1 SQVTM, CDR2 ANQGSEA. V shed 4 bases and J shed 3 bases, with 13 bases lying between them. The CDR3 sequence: CSVVHSGVYEQYF. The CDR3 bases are TGCAGCGTTGTACATAGCGGCGTCTACGAGCAGTACTTC.

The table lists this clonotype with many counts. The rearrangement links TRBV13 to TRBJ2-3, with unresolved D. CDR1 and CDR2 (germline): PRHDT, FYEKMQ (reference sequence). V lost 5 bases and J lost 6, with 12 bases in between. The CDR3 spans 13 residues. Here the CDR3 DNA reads TGTGCCAGCAGCCCCCCCCTTGTCGATACGCAGTATTTT. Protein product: CASSPPLVDTQYF.

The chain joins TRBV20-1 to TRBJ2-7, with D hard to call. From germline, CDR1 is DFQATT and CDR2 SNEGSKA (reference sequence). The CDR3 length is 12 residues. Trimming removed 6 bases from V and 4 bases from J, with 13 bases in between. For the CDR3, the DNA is TGCAGTGCCCCCCAAAACGCTTACGAGCAGTACTTC. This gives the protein CSAPQNAYEQYF.

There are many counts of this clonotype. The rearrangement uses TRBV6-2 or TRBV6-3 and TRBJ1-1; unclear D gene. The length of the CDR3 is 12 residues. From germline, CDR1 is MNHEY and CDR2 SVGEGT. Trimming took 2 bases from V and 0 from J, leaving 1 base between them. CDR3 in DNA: TGTGCCAGCAGTTACCTGAACACTGAAGCTTTCTTT. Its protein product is CASSYLNTEAFF.

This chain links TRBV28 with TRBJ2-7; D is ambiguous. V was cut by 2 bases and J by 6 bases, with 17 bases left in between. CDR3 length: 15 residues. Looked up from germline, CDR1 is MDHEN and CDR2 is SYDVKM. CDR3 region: CASSLGPDDGLEQYF. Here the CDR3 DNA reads TGTGCCAGCAGTTTAGGGCCGGACGACGGCCTCGAGCAGTACTTC.